The clone carrying this T cell receptor (beta chain) has a handful of counts. TCRdb re-derived calls from the RT-PCR reads in MiXCR, one entry per CDR3 protein. The sample has 900,000 to 1,000,000 distinct CDR3 sequences, around 17% seen once. The CDR3 length is 16 residues. The V gene lost 3 bases and the J gene lost 0 bases, with 15 bases spanning the gap. This entry belongs to a study of patients and donors after allogeneic stem cell transplantation. This sequence joins TRBV12-3 or TRBV12-4 and TRBJ2-7; either TRBD1 or TRBD2 may supply D (6 bases each). The source of this sequence is a human donor who was either an allogeneic HSCT recipient or a stem cell or donor lymphocyte infusion donor (not recorded which). It is not recorded whose cells these are; they may come from a transplant donor. Material: blood, either unsorted or a sorted T cell fraction (not recorded which). CDR3 sequence reads: CASSFSGAKSSYEQYF. For the CDR3, the DNA is TGTGCCAGCAGTTTTTCGGGGGCCAAATCCTCCTACGAGCAGTACTTC.